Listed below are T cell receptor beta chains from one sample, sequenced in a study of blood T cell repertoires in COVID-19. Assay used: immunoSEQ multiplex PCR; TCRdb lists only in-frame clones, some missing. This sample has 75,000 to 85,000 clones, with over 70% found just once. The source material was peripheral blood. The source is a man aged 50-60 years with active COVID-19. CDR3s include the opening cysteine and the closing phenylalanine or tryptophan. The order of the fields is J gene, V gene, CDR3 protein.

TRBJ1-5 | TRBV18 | CASSQGDMLQPQHF
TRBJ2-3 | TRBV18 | CASSPPSSSTDTQYF
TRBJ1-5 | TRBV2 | CASSQQGELQPQHF
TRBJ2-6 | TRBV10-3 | CAIRGQASSGANVLTF
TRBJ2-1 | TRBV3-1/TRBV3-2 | CASSQDRTSGSSYNEQFF
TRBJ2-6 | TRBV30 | CAWSVTVGANVLTF
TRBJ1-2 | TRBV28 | CASRSGTGTLYGYTF
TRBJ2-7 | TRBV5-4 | CASSSREGQGAEQYF
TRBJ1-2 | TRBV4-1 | CASSQPRQGAGYGYTF
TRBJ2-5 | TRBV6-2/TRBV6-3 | CASSSLRSGGGKTQYF
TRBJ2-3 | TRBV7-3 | CASSLTSGRPDTQYF
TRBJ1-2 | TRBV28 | CASSSPGDSLNYGYTF
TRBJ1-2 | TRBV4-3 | CASSQGQGDGYTF
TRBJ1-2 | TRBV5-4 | CASSSNWGRGGNYGYTF
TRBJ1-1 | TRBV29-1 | CSVEDPTGSIEAFF
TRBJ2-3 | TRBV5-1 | CASRLGLAGGRATDTQYF
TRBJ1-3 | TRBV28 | CATKFHGDSGNTIYF
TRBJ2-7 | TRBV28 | CASRENPGTSGSDEQYF